The TCR beta chain under discussion was sequenced for a study of blood T cells in healthy people across ages (dated by TCRdb to the mid-2010s). About the investigation overall: Template switching captured roughly one uniquely barcoded TCR beta cDNA molecule per two T cells in model experiments. To track age-related changes in TCR beta repertoire diversity, the study relied on deep sequencing normalized with unique cDNA molecular identifiers. Donors were grouped into four age groups: young (average approximately 16 years), middle-aged (over 35), aged (about 59) and long-lived (approximately 81). To avoid experimental bias, donors of different ages were spread randomly across the sequencing lanes. Two additional independent replicas of 1 million unique cDNA reads from the same blood draw were analyzed for two donors (one aged 18 to 30 and one aged 80 or older).

The donors were some 39 Caucasian individuals from Russia, aged roughly 6 to 90 years, who were systemically healthy. Each donor gave ten milliliters of peripheral blood, collected into EDTA-treated Vacutainer tubes. Ficoll-Paque density-gradient centrifugation was used to isolate PBMCs, with at least 6.5 million per sample. Total RNA, at least 6 micrograms per sample, was extracted from PBMCs with Trizol reagent. For every donor, an aliquot of PBMCs went through flow cytometry to measure the percentages of naive CD45RAhigh/CD27high T cells. V is clipped by 4 bases and J by 5 bases, and the sequence between their germline boundaries is 11 bases long. From the cysteine up to the phenylalanine, the CDR3 has a length of 13 residues. Kept here is only the CDR3 DNA, which spans 39 bases and is read in frame from base 1. The germline V gene (reference sequence) gives CDR1 as SEHNR and CDR2 as FQNEAQ. On this clonotype itself: It has no known antigen specificity. There are no base qualities to consult, and no much larger clone falls within one base.

Libraries were built with 5' RACE. The instrument was an Illumina HiSeq 2500. A second PCR of about 7 to 12 cycles was run with a J-beta primer mix and a sample-barcoded 5' primer. A template-switch 5' adaptor carrying 12 random nucleotides introduced a unique molecular identifier onto each TCR beta cDNA molecule. Each sample yielded at least 2.5 million CDR3-containing paired-end reads. First-strand cDNA was synthesized from all RNA with the Mint cDNA synthesis kit, primed by a TRBC-specific oligonucleotide. Following uracil-DNA glycosylase treatment, all cDNA underwent a first 18-cycle PCR with the universal primers M1SS and BC2_uni_R. As for the authors' bioinformatics: For normalization, 1 million high-quality reads, each with a distinct molecular identifier, were randomly selected from each sample. Instead of being binned into consensus sequences, reads that shared molecular identifiers were thrown out. MiTCR, set to a Q25 quality threshold and the strictest error-elimination algorithm, was used for CDR3 identification, clonotype clustering and error correction. A nonparametric unseen species model using Euler transformation provided a lower-bound estimate of total TCR beta diversity. The raw public reads went through TCRdb reprocessing: fastp at Q25, MiXCR clone calling, in-frame beta chains kept. Entries are consolidated by CDR3 protein sequence, retaining the most common genes and DNA. TCRdb, rather than the study authors, made the V and J calls. This sample has about 1.8 million distinct CDR3 sequences in its table, and around 50% of those were observed once. The ten largest clones add up to approximately 2.1% of the sample.

The full study reports these points: Conclusive comparison of naive and antigen-experienced compartments was prevented by the profiling of bulk unsorted PBMCs. The CMV infection status of donors was not known, potentially confounding age-related changes in expanded clonotypes. Observed TCR beta diversity per million T cells fell roughly linearly with age, and a significant reduction was already apparent by age around 39. The percentage of naive T cells measured by flow cytometry correlated strongly with observed TCR beta diversity. Total diversity estimates from one million sequenced T cells were considered lower bounds and underestimates. Compared with the aged group, more naive CD4+ T cells, fewer expanded clones and increased TCR diversity were shown by the long-lived group, suggesting age selection.

Specimen: blood. Recombination joined TRBV7-9 with TRBJ2-5; the D call could be TRBD1 or TRBD2, with each sharing 5 bases. The sequence derives from a middle-aged woman in good health. CDR3 region: CASSSGASETQYF. The nucleotides are TGTGCCAGCAGCTCCGGGGCCTCGGAGACCCAGTACTTC.